This T cell receptor (beta chain) is from a study of Ad26.COV2.S vaccination and SARS-CoV-2 variants. Background on the study: Intramuscularly, Ad26.COV2.S was given either once or twice, 56 days apart. The study, taken as a whole, reports: Placebo recipients showed lower spike-specific TCR breadth than vaccinees.

Documented treatment: roughly 20 received Ad26.COV2.S at low or high dose, single or two shots; about 5 received placebo; per-sample allocation not given. Each sample was drawn 63 days after the first injection (of vaccine or placebo). It was Wuhan-strain SARS-CoV-2 spike that the Ad26 vaccine vector expressed. Assay used: immunoSEQ multiplex PCR; TCRdb lists only in-frame clones, some missing. The data contain about 370,000 clones, approximately 91% of them singletons. Germline CDR1 MNHEY, CDR2 SVGAGI. The ends were cut back, 2 bases at V and 6 bases at J, with 10 bases in the middle. The CDR3 is 14 amino acids. Notes on this clone: What it binds is not known.

The J gene is TRBJ1-4, the V gene TRBV6-5; maybe TRBD1 (5 bases). This receptor was taken from a person aged 18-65 years who received the Ad26.COV2.S COVID-19 vaccine or a placebo. This sample comprised peripheral blood, obtained in a trial of Ad26.COV2.S vaccine versus placebo. CDR3: CASSYLGRDEKLFF. The DNA for the CDR3 is TGTGCCAGCAGTTACCTGGGCAGGGATGAAAAACTGTTTTTT.